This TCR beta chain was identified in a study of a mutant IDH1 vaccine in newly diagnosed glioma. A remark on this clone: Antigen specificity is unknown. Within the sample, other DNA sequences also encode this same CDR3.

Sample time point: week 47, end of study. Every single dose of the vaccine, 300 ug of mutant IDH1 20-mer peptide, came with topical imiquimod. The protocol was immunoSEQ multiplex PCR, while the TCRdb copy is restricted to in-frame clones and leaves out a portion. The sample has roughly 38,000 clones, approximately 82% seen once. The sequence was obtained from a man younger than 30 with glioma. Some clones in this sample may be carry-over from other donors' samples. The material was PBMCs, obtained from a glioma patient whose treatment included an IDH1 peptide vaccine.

CDR3 sequence: CASSPRQGNTEAFF. DNA of the CDR3: TGTGCCAGCAGTCCGAGACAGGGGAACACTGAAGCTTTCTTT. J is TRBJ1-1 and V is TRBV9; TRBD1 matches 7 bases. The ends lost 5 bases at V and 1 base at J; junction bases unmatched: 5. Per the germline V gene, CDR1 is SGDLS and CDR2 is YYNGEE. The CDR3 contains 14 residues.